This TCR beta chain was sequenced during a study of cytomegalovirus exposure and HLA in healthy donors. Overall study findings and caveats: Most TCRs appeared rarely, but some public TCRs recurred in many donors.

The PCR ran on 60 Vbeta and 13 Jbeta primers. Libraries were prepared by immunoSEQ multiplex PCR; TCRdb keeps only in-frame clonotypes and omits some of them. This sample has roughly 230,000 clones, with around 78% found just once. Comment on this clone: Its target is not known. At the DNA level, this CDR3 is encoded by other sequences in the same sample as well.

Per the germline V gene, CDR1 is MNHEY and CDR2 is SVGAGI. Trimming left V 0 bases short and J 6 bases short, with 6 bases between. The CDR3 contains 12 residues. This sequence was found in a boy between 10 and 17 years old in good health and CMV-seronegative. The sample taken for sequencing was PBMCs. The gene calls are TRBV6-5 and TRBJ2-7, with D perhaps TRBD2 (6 bases). The CDR3, as DNA: TGTGCCAGCAGTTACTCCGGGGGCGAGCAGTACTTC. Its protein is CASSYSGGEQYF.